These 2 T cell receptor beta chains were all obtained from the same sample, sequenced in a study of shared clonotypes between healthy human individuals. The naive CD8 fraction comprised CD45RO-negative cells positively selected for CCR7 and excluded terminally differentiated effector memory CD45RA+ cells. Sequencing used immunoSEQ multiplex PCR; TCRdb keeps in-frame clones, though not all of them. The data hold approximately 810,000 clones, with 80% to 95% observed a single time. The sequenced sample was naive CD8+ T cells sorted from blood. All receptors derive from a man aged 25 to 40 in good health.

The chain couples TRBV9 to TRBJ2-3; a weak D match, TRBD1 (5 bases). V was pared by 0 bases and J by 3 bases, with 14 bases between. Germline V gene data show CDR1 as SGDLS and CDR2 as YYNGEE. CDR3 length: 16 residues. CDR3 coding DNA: TGTGCCAGCAGCGTAGGATCAGGGCCGGCGACAGATACGCAGTATTTT. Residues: CASSVGSGPATDTQYF.

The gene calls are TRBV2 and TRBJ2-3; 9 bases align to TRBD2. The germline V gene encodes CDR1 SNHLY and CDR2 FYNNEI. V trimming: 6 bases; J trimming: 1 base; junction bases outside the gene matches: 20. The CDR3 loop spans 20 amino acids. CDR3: CASRTDRVDLAGGRTDTQYF. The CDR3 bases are TGTGCCAGCAGAACCGACAGGGTTGATTTGGCGGGAGGGCGCACAGATACGCAGTATTTT.